What follows are 7 T cell receptor beta chains derived from one specimen sequenced in a study of early T cells in non-severe SARS-CoV-2 infection. TCRdb used MiXCR to reprocess the 5' RACE reads, holding one entry per CDR3 protein. The table includes under 85,000 distinct CDR3 sequences, around 5% detected once. Sequenced here: whole blood, sampled at baseline. These receptors came from an adult who was a healthcare worker with PCR-confirmed SARS-CoV-2 infection or an uninfected control (not recorded which).

The genes are TRBV4-1 and TRBJ2-3; TRBD2 is a possible D gene (6 bases). The length of the CDR3 is 14 residues. From germline, CDR1 is MGHRA and CDR2 YSYEKL. V gave up 4 bases and J gave up 3 bases, with 11 bases separating them. Written as DNA, the CDR3 is TGCGCCAGCAGCCCGGGACTGAGAACAGATACGCAGTATTTT. It encodes CASSPGLRTDTQYF.

This clonotype was seen a single time. The J gene is TRBJ1-1, the V gene TRBV2; 9 nucleotides match TRBD1. CDR1 and CDR2 from the germline V gene are SNHLY and FYNNEI. V shed 2 bases and J 8 bases; nucleotides not matched to a gene: 6. The CDR3 loop spans 14 amino acids. The CDR3 DNA sequence: TGTGCCAGCAGTGAAACAGGGGGCCGCGTCGAAGCTTTCTTT. Translated, it gives CASSETGGRVEAFF.

In its sample, this clonotype was seen many times. This chain connects TRBV5-5 to TRBJ2-6, with D perhaps TRBD1 (5 bases). Trimming left V 0 bases short and J 4 bases short, with 14 bases between. The CDR3 runs to 17 residues. The germline V gene encodes CDR1 SGHKS and CDR2 YYEKEE (reference sequence). CDR3 DNA: TGTGCCAGCAGCTTGGCTTATGCAGGGTCCGGGGCCAACGTCCTGACTTTC. Translating gives CASSLAYAGSGANVLTF.

A few counts support this clonotype. V gene TRBV20-1 combines with J gene TRBJ2-2; no clear D. The CDR3 has 15 residues. Germline V gene lookup returns CDR1 DFQATT and CDR2 SNEGSKA (reference sequence). The germline V and J ends were trimmed by 0 bases and 1 base, with 9 bases remaining between them. CDR3 amino acids: CSARDHTENTGELFF. The CDR3 nucleotides read TGCAGTGCTAGAGATCATACTGAGAACACCGGGGAGCTGTTTTTT.

This clonotype showed up just a few times. This chain uses TRBV12-3 or TRBV12-4 with TRBJ2-3, with D perhaps matching TRBD1 or TRBD2 (7 bases each). The V gene lost 10 bases and the J gene lost 4 bases, with 21 bases spanning the gap. The CDR3 totals 15 residues. The CDR3 sequence: CATRSGGGPSDTQYF. The CDR3 region has the DNA TGTGCCACCCGCTCAGGGGGAGGGCCCTCAGATACGCAGTATTTT.

J is TRBJ2-2 and V is TRBV10-1, with a possible D match to TRBD1 (6 bases). Germline V gene sequence: CDR1 WNHNN, CDR2 SYGVQD (reference sequence). The CDR3 has 16 residues. The ends were cut back, 2 bases at V and 3 bases at J, with 13 bases in the middle. CDR3 in DNA: TGCGCCAGCAGTGAGGTCCAGGGGATCCACACCGGGGAGCTGTTTTTT. This translates into CASSEVQGIHTGELFF.

The chain has TRBV7-6 and TRBJ2-3; D call uncertain. CDR1 and CDR2 (germline): SGHVS, FNYEAQ. CDR3 length: 14 residues. V dropped 2 bases and J dropped 4 bases, with 10 bases sitting between them. DNA of the CDR3: TGTGCCAGCAGCTTAAGAACAGTGGCAGATACGCAGTATTTT. This codes for CASSLRTVADTQYF. Drawing the rest from reference TRBV7-6 and TRBJ2-3, the complete variable domain is GAGVSQSPRYKVTKRGQDVALRCDPISGHVSLYWYRQALGQGPEFLTYFNYEAQQDKSGLPNDRFSAERPEGSISTLTIQRTEQRDSAMYRCASSLRTVADTQYFGPGTRLTVL.